This T cell receptor (beta chain) was observed in a study of T cells after somatic rescue of genetic block. This CDR3 region has 15 residues. Germline assignment: CDR1 SGHTA and CDR2 FQGNSA. The trim removed 5 bases at V and 2 bases at J, leaving 8 bases unmatched. Profiled with immunoSEQ multiplex PCR; TCRdb holds only in-frame clones, not every one. The sample includes 50,000 to 60,000 clones, 90% to 96% seen only once; the top ten take 0.075% to 0.1%. The chain employs TRBV7-2 and TRBJ2-7, with TRBD1 matching over 8 bases. This TCR derives from a child younger than two. The sample was peripheral blood mononuclear cells (PBMCs). CDR3 amino acids: CASSIQGEVAYEQYF. The CDR3 DNA follows: TGTGCCAGCAGCATACAGGGGGAGGTAGCCTACGAGCAGTACTTC.